A selection of T cell receptor beta chains follows, all from one sample in a study of T cell therapy product for transplant patients. Data came from immunoSEQ multiplex PCR; TCRdb stores just in-frame clones and leaves some out. The sample lists 500 to 700 clones; over 80% were seen once. Their antigens are not known. The sample comprised a sorted cell population cultured from PBMCs. The receptors were gathered from an adult in good health. Both conserved end residues are part of each CDR3. The D gene is left open where the match is weak. Clone size is given for some rows only: seen once, a few or many times, or a class if the clone is expanded.

.,TRBJ2-3,TRBV6-1,TRBD1,CASSEAPGQGTDTQYF,TGTGCCAGCAGTGAAGCCCCGGGACAGGGCACAGATACGCAGTATTTT
.,TRBJ1-3,TRBV29-1,TRBD1,CSVVTGGNTIYF,TGCAGCGTCGTGACAGGGGGAAACACCATATATTTT
.,TRBJ1-2,TRBV14,TRBD1,CASSRGDRAFGGYTF,TGTGCCAGCTCAAGGGGGGACAGGGCCTTCGGGGGCTACACCTTC
.,TRBJ2-2,TRBV10-1,.,CASSESISLTRANTTGELFF,TGCGCCAGCAGTGAGTCGATTTCCTTAACACGCGCGAACACCACCGGGGAGCTGTTTTTT
once,TRBJ2-4,TRBV5-1,TRBD2,CASSLGPGLAGGKNIQYF,TGCGCCAGCAGCTTGGGGCCGGGACTAGCTGGGGGCAAAAACATTCAGTACTTC
large,TRBJ1-3,TRBV7-8,.,CASSLDSLRNTIYF,TGTGCCAGCAGCCTAGACAGCTTGAGAAACACCATATATTTT
.,TRBJ1-1,TRBV7-8,.,CASSLARNTEAFF,TGTGCCAGCAGCTTAGCCAGGAACACTGAAGCTTTCTTT
.,TRBJ2-3,TRBV10-3,TRBD2,CAIASGRDSDTQYF,TGTGCCATAGCGAGCGGGAGGGATTCAGATACGCAGTATTTT
.,TRBJ2-7,TRBV11-2,TRBD2,CASRDRTSGSYEQYF,TGTGCCAGCAGGGACAGGACTAGCGGGAGTTACGAGCAGTACTTC
.,TRBJ2-1,TRBV7-2,TRBD2,CASSSPLLAGGQDEQFF,TGTGCCAGCAGCTCCCCGCTTCTAGCGGGAGGGCAGGATGAGCAGTTCTTC
once,TRBJ2-6,TRBV11-1,TRBD1,CASSRDRAGANVLTF,TGTGCCAGCAGCCGAGACAGGGCCGGGGCCAACGTCCTGACTTTC
.,TRBJ2-1,TRBV6-5,TRBD2,CASSLSLAGGPKFF,TGTGCCAGCAGTCTATCTCTAGCGGGAGGGCCGAAATTCTTC
large,TRBJ2-7,TRBV19,.,CASSGRYPYEQYF,TGTGCCAGTAGTGGGCGGTACCCCTACGAGCAGTACTTC
.,TRBJ2-7,TRBV7-2,.,CASSLKTNRAYEQYF,TGTGCCAGCAGCTTAAAAACAAACAGGGCTTACGAGCAGTACTTC
.,TRBJ2-1,TRBV6-5,.,CASSPQGGTYNEQFF,TGTGCCAGCAGTCCCCAGGGGGGCACCTACAATGAGCAGTTCTTC
once,TRBJ2-1,TRBV30,.,CAWSVIPLNGEFF,TGTGCCTGGAGTGTAATCCCTCTCAACGGAGAGTTCTTC
few,TRBJ1-3,TRBV10-1,.,CASSEDTTSGNTIYF,TGCGCCAGCAGTGAAGACACCACCTCTGGAAACACCATATATTTT
.,TRBJ2-1,TRBV2,.,CASTPAGLDNEQFF,TGTGCCAGCACTCCCGCGGGCTTAGACAATGAGCAGTTCTTC
.,TRBJ2-2,TRBV29-1,.,CSVVWQGRNTGELFF,TGCAGCGTTGTATGGCAGGGGCGGAACACCGGGGAGCTGTTTTTT
.,TRBJ2-7,TRBV18,.,CASSPRGATMGEQYF,TGTGCCAGCTCACCACGAGGGGCCACTATGGGCGAGCAGTACTTC
.,TRBJ2-7,TRBV15,TRBD2,CATSRPSSGKGDEQYF,TGTGCCACCAGCAGACCTTCTAGCGGGAAGGGCGACGAGCAGTACTTC
.,TRBJ1-1,TRBV21-1,.,CASSKAVTVNTEAFF,TGTGCCAGCAGCAAAGCAGTGACAGTGAACACTGAAGCTTTCTTT
.,TRBJ1-5,TRBV10-3,.,CAINPDSNQPQHF,TGTGCCATCAATCCAGATAGCAATCAGCCCCAGCATTTT
.,TRBJ2-2,TRBV7-6,TRBD2,CASSLASGSTGELFF,TGTGCCAGCAGCTTAGCTAGCGGGAGCACCGGGGAGCTGTTTTTT
.,TRBJ2-2,TRBV18,.,CASSPPHRNTGELFF,TGTGCCAGCTCACCACCCCACAGGAACACCGGGGAGCTGTTTTTT
large,TRBJ2-7,TRBV5-1,TRBD1,CASSSDRGLTYEQYF,TGCGCCAGCAGCTCCGACAGGGGGCTCACCTACGAGCAGTACTTC
.,TRBJ1-1,TRBV30,.,CAWSESWGLNTEAFF,TGTGCCTGGAGTGAATCTTGGGGATTGAACACTGAAGCTTTCTTT
.,TRBJ2-3,TRBV5-1,.,CASSFNRGKTDTQYF,TGCGCCAGCAGCTTTAATAGGGGGAAAACAGATACGCAGTATTTT
.,TRBJ2-7,TRBV6-1,.,CASSEPPGYEQYF,TGTGCCAGCAGTGAACCCCCAGGGTACGAGCAGTACTTC
.,TRBJ2-1,TRBV7-9,.,CASSYTGYNEQFF,TGTGCCAGCAGCTATACAGGGTACAATGAGCAGTTCTTC
.,TRBJ2-5,TRBV5-1,.,CASSLVGYQETQYF,TGCGCCAGCAGCTTGGTCGGGTATCAGGAGACCCAGTACTTC
.,TRBJ2-7,TRBV6-6,TRBD2,CASRQTSGSHEQYF,TGTGCCAGCAGACAGACTAGCGGGAGCCACGAGCAGTACTTC
.,TRBJ1-1,TRBV7-9,TRBD1,CASSPQGGTEAFF,TGTGCCAGCAGCCCACAGGGGGGCACTGAAGCTTTCTTT
.,TRBJ2-5,TRBV2,TRBD1,CASSAEQGARVTQYF,TGTGCCAGCAGTGCTGAACAGGGGGCACGGGTGACCCAGTACTTC
.,TRBJ2-5,TRBV7-2,.,CASSLETTRAQYF,TGTGCCAGCAGCTTAGAGACCACCAGGGCCCAGTACTTC
.,TRBJ2-7,TRBV4-3,TRBD2,CASSQGSLAGVGEQYF,TGCGCCAGCAGCCAAGGGTCTCTAGCGGGAGTGGGGGAGCAGTACTTC
.,TRBJ1-1,TRBV25-1,.,CASSEWAGGADTEAFF,TGTGCCAGCAGTGAATGGGCGGGGGGGGCGGACACTGAAGCTTTCTTT
.,TRBJ2-2,TRBV6-6,.,CASKNNGELFF,TGTGCCAGCAAAAATAACGGGGAGCTGTTTTTT
.,TRBJ2-3,TRBV28,.,CASSLEVGSTDTQYF,TGTGCCAGCAGTTTAGAGGTCGGGAGCACAGATACGCAGTATTTT